Listed below are T cell receptor beta chains from one sample, sequenced in a study of blood T cells in healthy people across ages. Via MiXCR, TCRdb re-called the 5' RACE reads, giving one row per CDR3 protein. The table includes approximately 800,000 distinct CDR3 sequences, about 42% detected once. The sample was blood. Receptor source: a man aged 80 or over in good health. The CDR3 runs from the conserved cysteine through the conserved F or W. The D gene is left open where the match is weak. Clone size is not always given. Where it is, it says once, few, many or a class for expanded clones.

v_gene: TRBV7-9
abundance: -
j_gene: TRBJ1-6
d_gene: -
CDR3aa: CASSLFDSPLHF
CDR3nt: TGTGCCAGCAGCTTATTCGATTCACCCCTCCACTTT

v_gene: TRBV3-1
abundance: many
j_gene: TRBJ2-1
d_gene: -
CDR3aa: CASSQEDDSSYNEQFF
CDR3nt: TGTGCCAGCAGCCAAGAGGACGATAGCTCCTACAATGAGCAGTTCTTC

v_gene: TRBV29-1
abundance: few
j_gene: TRBJ2-1
d_gene: TRBD2
CDR3aa: CSVEEVSGRLSYNEQFF
CDR3nt: TGCAGCGTTGAAGAGGTTAGCGGGAGGTTATCCTACAATGAGCAGTTCTTC

v_gene: TRBV15
abundance: -
j_gene: TRBJ2-1
d_gene: -
CDR3aa: CVTSRDLSPHSSYNEQFF
CDR3nt: TGTGTCACCAGCAGAGATCTGAGTCCCCATAGCTCCTACAATGAGCAGTTCTTC

v_gene: TRBV20-1
abundance: -
j_gene: TRBJ2-5
d_gene: -
CDR3aa: CSASQGGETQYF
CDR3nt: TGCAGTGCTTCCCAGGGGGGAGAGACCCAGTACTTC

v_gene: TRBV21-1
abundance: -
j_gene: TRBJ1-2
d_gene: -
CDR3aa: CASSIGGGYTF
CDR3nt: TGTGCCAGCAGCATAGGGGGTGGCTACACCTTC

v_gene: TRBV6-4
abundance: -
j_gene: TRBJ2-7
d_gene: -
CDR3aa: CASSDSGASYNEQYF
CDR3nt: TGTGCCAGCAGTGACTCTGGGGCTTCCTACAATGAGCAGTACTTC

v_gene: TRBV9
abundance: -
j_gene: TRBJ2-1
d_gene: -
CDR3aa: CASSVNPGSSDEQFF
CDR3nt: TGTGCCAGCAGCGTAAACCCAGGGAGTAGTGATGAGCAGTTCTTC

v_gene: TRBV5-1
abundance: -
j_gene: TRBJ2-2
d_gene: TRBD1
CDR3aa: CASGTGDTGELFF
CDR3nt: TGCGCCAGCGGGACAGGGGATACCGGGGAGCTGTTTTTT

v_gene: TRBV6-5
abundance: few
j_gene: TRBJ2-1
d_gene: TRBD2
CDR3aa: CASSYTQSLAGDEQFF
CDR3nt: TGTGCCAGCAGTTACACACAGTCACTAGCGGGAGATGAGCAGTTCTTC

v_gene: TRBV25-1
abundance: -
j_gene: TRBJ2-4
d_gene: TRBD1
CDR3aa: CASGQGGENIQYF
CDR3nt: TGTGCCAGCGGACAGGGGGGAGAAAACATTCAGTACTTC

v_gene: TRBV12-3/TRBV12-4
abundance: -
j_gene: TRBJ2-1
d_gene: -
CDR3aa: CASRRTGSKQFF
CDR3nt: TGTGCTAGCAGGCGTACAGGGTCGAAACAGTTCTTC

v_gene: TRBV2
abundance: few
j_gene: TRBJ2-7
d_gene: -
CDR3aa: CASSEGALSSYEQYF
CDR3nt: TGTGCCAGCAGTGAGGGGGCACTTAGCTCCTACGAGCAGTACTTC

v_gene: TRBV6-2/TRBV6-3
abundance: many
j_gene: TRBJ2-7
d_gene: -
CDR3aa: CATLSSTQSEQYF
CDR3nt: TGTGCCACCCTATCTTCGACGCAATCTGAGCAGTACTTC

v_gene: TRBV20-1
abundance: -
j_gene: TRBJ2-7
d_gene: TRBD1
CDR3aa: CSAKGQVWSSYEQYF
CDR3nt: TGCAGTGCGAAGGGACAGGTTTGGAGCTCCTACGAGCAGTACTTC

v_gene: TRBV29-1
abundance: -
j_gene: TRBJ2-2
d_gene: TRBD1
CDR3aa: CSVFSGTETGELFF
CDR3nt: TGCAGCGTCTTCTCCGGGACAGAAACCGGGGAGCTGTTTTTT